These 26 T cell receptor beta chains originate from one sample sequenced in a study of molecular identifiers for immune sequencing clone quantification. TCRdb reanalysed the PCR reads using MiXCR and keeps one entry per CDR3 protein. The data contain roughly 320,000 distinct CDR3 sequences, 20% to 25% of them singletons. Sequences were obtained from naive CD8+ T cells from blood, with Jurkat cell RNA spiked in. Subset defined: FACS-sorted CD8+CD4-CCR7+CD45RA+ naive T cells. These receptors were obtained from a human donor in good health. Some libraries in this study had Jurkat cell RNA spiked in.

This clonotype was observed at least ten times. The J gene is TRBJ2-3, the V gene TRBV7-9; no definite D call. Looked up from germline, CDR1 is SEHNR and CDR2 is FQNEAQ (reference sequence). Trimming pared 4 bases from V and 1 base from J, leaving 15 bases between. The CDR3 length is 16 residues. CDR3 sequence: CASSSITSYGTDTQYF. DNA of the CDR3: TGTGCCAGCAGCTCTATTACAAGCTACGGCACAGATACGCAGTATTTT.

This clonotype showed up many times. This chain joins TRBV12-3 or TRBV12-4 and TRBJ2-5, with D uncertain. The CDR3 is 14 residues long. V lost 5 bases and J 2 bases, leaving 12 bases between the germline ends. CDR3 amino acids: CASSPTLEQETQYF. CDR3 nucleotides: TGTGCCAGCAGTCCGACCTTAGAGCAAGAGACCCAGTACTTC.

V is TRBV6-2 or TRBV6-3 and J is TRBJ2-7; 7 bases fit TRBD1. J was trimmed by 0 bases and V by 1 base; bases with no gene match: 3. This CDR3 region has 15 residues. Germline V lookup: CDR1 MNHEY, CDR2 SVGEGT. The CDR3 spells CASSYWDSPSYEQYF. CDR3 coding DNA: TGTGCCAGCAGTTACTGGGACAGCCCCTCCTACGAGCAGTACTTC.

As regards this clonotype: Being one base from a much bigger clone, this may be a read error. The V and J genes are TRBV11-2 and TRBJ2-4, with a weak D call TRBD1 (6 bases). The CDR3 extends over 19 amino acids. Germline lookup yields CDR1 SGHAT and CDR2 FQNNGV. The CDR3 region has the DNA TGTGCCAGCAGCCGTACAGGGCGAGCGGTTTTATCAGCCGAAAACATTCAGTACTTC. This sequence encodes CASSRTGRAVLSAENIQYF. The full variable domain, with the rest looked up from reference TRBV11-2 and TRBJ2-4, is EAGVAQSPRYKIIEKRQSVAFWCNPISGHATLYWYQQILGQGPKLLIQFQNNGVVDDSQLPKDRFSAERLKGVDSTLKIQPAKLEDSAVYLCASSRTGRAVLSAENIQYFGAGTRLSVL.

This clonotype was found a few times. Being one base from a much bigger clone, this may be a read error. This sequence joins TRBV5-6 and TRBJ2-6; D gene uncertain. This CDR3 contains 17 residues. Germline values: CDR1 SGHDT, CDR2 YYEEEE. Between the trimmed V and J ends, which lost 1 base and 0 bases, there was a span of 11 bases. CDR3 sequence reads: CASSLNPVHSGANVLTF. DNA of the CDR3: TGTGCCAGCAGCTTGAATCCAGTTCACTCTGGGGCCAACGTCCTGACTTTC.

On this clonotype itself: This sequence may be a read error, since a much larger clone differs from it by one base. The J gene is TRBJ1-1, the V gene TRBV12-3 or TRBV12-4, with D perhaps matching TRBD1 (6 bases). The CDR3 spans 13 residues. In DNA, the CDR3 is TGTGCCAGCAGTTTAATGTGGGACACTGAAGCTTCCTTT. Residues: CASSLMWDTEASF.

At least ten counts were recorded for this clonotype. The chain links TRBV6-5 to TRBJ2-3; 11 nucleotides match TRBD2. V gave up 5 bases and J gave up 0 bases; unmatched junction bases: 4. The CDR3 sequence is 16 residues long. Germline V gives CDR1 MNHEY, CDR2 SVGAGI. The CDR3 nucleotides are TGTGCCAGCAGTCACGGACTAGCGGGCAGCACAGATACGCAGTATTTT. This encodes CASSHGLAGSTDTQYF.

This clonotype was counted many times. The chain is built from TRBV4-2 and TRBJ2-7, with D possibly being TRBD2 (6 bases). Germline assignment: CDR1 LGHNA and CDR2 YNFKEQ. The V end lost 4 bases, the J end lost 3 bases, and 16 bases lay between the germline ends. The CDR3 totals 15 residues. The CDR3 loop reads CASSPSDIGDYEQYF. In nucleotides, the CDR3 is TGTGCCAGCAGCCCTAGCGATATCGGGGACTACGAGCAGTACTTC.

This clonotype was found a few times. The rearrangement uses TRBV4-3 and TRBJ1-4; tentative D call: TRBD1 (5 bases). This CDR3 spans 15 amino acids. Trimming cost V 1 base and J 8 bases, with 14 bases left between them. The germline CDR1 and CDR2 sequences are LGHNA and YSLEER. CDR3 nucleotide sequence: TGCGCCAGCAGCCAAGGGACGGGGGTAGTCGAAAAACTGTTTTTT. This sequence encodes CASSQGTGVVEKLFF.

This clonotype was counted many times. The chain employs TRBV4-1 and TRBJ2-7; 7 bases fit TRBD1. Germline CDR1 reads MGHRA; CDR2 reads YSYEKL. The length of the CDR3 is 16 residues. With 0 bases clipped from V and 3 bases from J, the junction kept 8 bases outside the gene matches. The CDR3 DNA is TGCGCCAGCAGCCAAGATTTAGGGACAGACCTCTACGAGCAGTACTTC. Its protein product is CASSQDLGTDLYEQYF.

This clonotype was observed a few times. The chain couples TRBV19 to TRBJ2-7; TRBD1 agrees at 7 bases. The CDR3 is made up of 13 amino acids. Germline V gene lookup returns CDR1 LNHDA and CDR2 SQIVND (reference sequence). V lost 7 bases to trimming and J lost 5 bases; unmatched junction nucleotides: 8. This CDR3 is CASNEGASNEQYF. In DNA form, the CDR3 reads TGTGCCAGTAATGAGGGGGCCTCTAACGAGCAGTACTTC.

This clonotype came up a few times. The junction shows a germline mismatch at one end, possibly a read error. The rearrangement links TRBV5-4 to TRBJ2-2; 9 positions match TRBD1. The CDR3 runs 16 residues. CDR1 SGHNT and CDR2 YYREEE come from the germline V gene (reference sequence). The CDR3 spells CASSLGGQGNTGGLFF. The CDR3 DNA follows: TGTGCCAGCAGCTTGGGAGGACAGGGGAACACCGGGGGGCTGTTTTTT.

The genes are TRBV20-1 and TRBJ1-1; D perhaps matches TRBD1 (5 bases). From germline, CDR1 is DFQATT and CDR2 SNEGSKA (reference sequence). V lost 2 bases and J 4 bases, leaving 38 bases between the germline ends. CDR3 length: 22 residues. CDR3 DNA: TGCAGTGCTAGATTCGACAGTATCCCCAGGGAACAGGACGCCCGATTAAGCACTGAAGCTTTCTTT. As protein: CSARFDSIPREQDARLSTEAFF.

This clonotype has at least ten counts. The chain has TRBV6-6 and TRBJ2-5, with D possibly matching TRBD2 (5 bases). The CDR3 extends over 15 amino acids. Trimming pared 0 bases from V and 2 bases from J, leaving 10 bases between. Looked up from germline, CDR1 is MNHNY and CDR2 is SVGAGI (reference sequence). This CDR3 is CASSYSVSGQETQYF. CDR3 nucleotides: TGTGCCAGCAGTTACTCTGTCTCGGGGCAAGAGACCCAGTACTTC.

Ten or more counts support this clonotype. This chain joins TRBV6-1 and TRBJ1-1; TRBD1 is a possible D gene (6 bases). The CDR3 has 13 residues. In germline, CDR1 is MNHNS, CDR2 SASEGT. V was trimmed by 6 bases and J by 6 bases, leaving 14 bases between them. The CDR3 loop reads CASRGGGGAEAFF. The CDR3 DNA reads TGTGCCAGCAGGGGGGGCGGGGGGGCTGAAGCTTTCTTT.

This clonotype was seen many times. The chain combines TRBV28 with TRBJ2-7, with D perhaps TRBD2 (5 bases). The CDR3 runs 15 residues. In germline, CDR1 is MDHEN, CDR2 SYDVKM. The ends were cut back, 4 bases at V and 4 bases at J, with 17 bases in the middle. The CDR3 reads CASSSTRLIQYEQYF. The DNA for the CDR3 is TGTGCCAGCAGTTCCACTAGACTCATCCAATACGAGCAGTACTTC.

Points on this clonotype: Given a much more abundant clone one base away, this may be a read error. The chain links TRBV5-1 to TRBJ2-3; D not resolved. The CDR3 sequence is 12 residues long. Germline V lookup: CDR1 SGHRS, CDR2 YFSETQ. Here the CDR3 DNA reads TGCGCCAGCAGCTTCAATGCAGATACGCGGTATTTT. Its translation: CASSFNADTRYF.

This clonotype was seen repeatedly, ten times or more. This sequence joins TRBV28 and TRBJ2-7, with D tentatively TRBD1 (6 bases). CDR3 size: 15 residues. Trimming shortened V by 4 bases and J by 1 base, and 14 bases separated the two germline ends. Germline lookup yields CDR1 MDHEN and CDR2 SYDVKM. The CDR3: CASSSDSASSYEQYF. DNA of the CDR3: TGTGCCAGCAGTTCGGACAGCGCCTCTTCCTACGAGCAGTACTTC.

In regard to this clonotype: Germline and junction disagree at one end, which may indicate a read error. The DNA of the CDR3 is TGCGCCAGCGGCCAAAGACTAGCGGGGGGCCCTGGCGAGCAGTACTTC. Its translation: CASGQRLAGGPGEQYF. The chain combines TRBV4-3 with TRBJ2-7; 13 bases are a match to TRBD2. In germline, CDR1 is LGHNA, CDR2 YSLEER. The CDR3 has 16 amino acids.

The chain has TRBV28 and TRBJ2-7; maybe TRBD1 (5 bases). Germline-derived CDR1 and CDR2 are MDHEN and SYDVKM. Trimming took off 5 bases at V and 1 base at J, with 12 bases between the two ends. The CDR3 loop spans 14 amino acids. Here the CDR3 DNA reads TGTGCCAGCAGTACCCCGACAGTTTCCTACGAGCAGTACTTC. As protein: CASSTPTVSYEQYF. Full variable domain (rest looked up from reference TRBV28 and TRBJ2-7): DVKVTQSSRYLVKRTGEKVFLECVQDMDHENMFWYRQDPGLGLRLIYFSYDVKMKEKGDIPEGYSVSREKKERFSLILESASTNQTSMYLCASSTPTVSYEQYFGPGTRLTVT.

With respect to this clonotype: This may arise from a read error, as a much more abundant clone is one base away. The gene calls are TRBV6-5 and TRBJ2-1; TRBD2 aligns across 7 bases. CDR1 and CDR2 (germline): MNHEY, SVGAGI. The CDR3 runs to 14 residues. The CDR3 loop is CASRLLANSNEHFF. CDR3 coding DNA: TGTGCCAGCAGATTACTAGCGAACTCTAATGAGCATTTCTTC.

This clonotype was seen many times. V usage is TRBV7-9 and J usage is TRBJ1-2, with D possibly matching TRBD1 (6 bases). The CDR3 runs 15 residues. Germline CDR1 is SEHNR and CDR2 is FQNEAQ (reference sequence). V shed 0 bases and J shed 4 bases, with 12 bases lying between them. The CDR3 sequence is CASSLAGRGGYGYTF. CDR3 in DNA: TGTGCCAGCAGCTTAGCGGGCAGGGGAGGCTATGGCTACACCTTC. Full variable domain (missing parts from reference TRBV7-9 and TRBJ1-2): DTGVSQNPRHKITKRGQNVTFRCDPISEHNRLYWYRQTLGQGPEFLTYFQNEAQLEKSRLLSDRFSAERPKGSFSTLEIQRTEQGDSAMYLCASSLAGRGGYGYTFGSGTRLTVV.

This clonotype was recorded many times. The J gene is TRBJ2-3, the V gene TRBV12-3 or TRBV12-4; 7 bases fit TRBD2. This CDR3 region has 15 residues. Trimming at V came to 5 bases and at J to 2 bases, leaving 7 bases not matched to a gene. CDR3 in amino acids: CASSPRDYDTDTQYF. In DNA, the CDR3 is TGTGCCAGCAGTCCACGGGACTACGACACAGATACGCAGTATTTT.

This clonotype was detected once. A much larger clone is a single base away; this may be a read error. V usage is TRBV5-1 and J usage is TRBJ2-7; the D gene is possibly TRBD1 (6 bases). Per the germline V gene, CDR1 is SGHRS and CDR2 is YFSETQ. The CDR3 contains 14 residues. Trimming cost V 6 bases and J 2 bases, with 15 bases left between them. The DNA for the CDR3 is TGCGCCAGCACCTGGACAGAGCGTCCCTACGAGCAGTACTTC. It specifies CASTWTERPYEQYF.

The chain carries TRBV11-2 and TRBJ2-5; tentative D call: TRBD1 (5 bases). The CDR3 has 19 amino acids. Between the trimmed V and J ends, which lost 5 bases and 3 bases, there was a span of 28 bases. Germline V gene data show CDR1 as SGHAT and CDR2 as FQNNGV. The CDR3 here is CASSDKTDTVRFWEETQYF. CDR3 sequence (DNA): TGTGCCAGCAGCGACAAAACGGACACCGTCCGGTTTTGGGAAGAGACCCAGTACTTC. The variable domain in full, completed from reference TRBV11-2 and TRBJ2-5, reads EAGVAQSPRYKIIEKRQSVAFWCNPISGHATLYWYQQILGQGPKLLIQFQNNGVVDDSQLPKDRFSAERLKGVDSTLKIQPAKLEDSAVYLCASSDKTDTVRFWEETQYFGPGTRLLVL.

As to this clonotype: Germline and junction disagree at one end, which may indicate a read error. The chain recombines TRBV5-5 with TRBJ2-3; 10 positions match TRBD2. The V gene's germline CDR1 is SGHKS and CDR2 YYEKEE (reference sequence). This CDR3 comprises 15 residues. The CDR3: CAGSLASGGADTQYF. As DNA, the CDR3 is TGTGCCGGCAGCTTGGCGAGCGGGGGGGCAGATACGCAGTATTTT.